Below, 22 T cell receptor beta chains from the same sample are listed, as sequenced in a study of tumor-infiltrating lymphocytes in primary liver carcinoma. The input was about 500 ng total RNA; TCR beta cDNA was made from it with a constant-region primer. Investigators got TCR beta libraries out of three nested multiplex PCR rounds, done with slightly modified ARM-PCR. Two initial PCR rounds of 10 to 11 cycles each paired TRBV1-TRBV30 forward primers with a C-beta reverse primer. TCRdb called the multiplex PCR reads again in MiXCR, with one record for every CDR3 protein. The sample includes roughly 53,000 distinct CDR3 sequences, roughly 77% of them seen just once. Co-extracting RNA and DNA was done with roughly 18-32 mg of unsorted bulk tissue as input. The specimen sequenced was liver tumor tissue from sampling region 2. Subset: tumor region T2, inferior pole. These receptors originate from a man between 35 and 55 years old with primary liver carcinoma and hepatitis B virus infection.

Concerning this clonotype: The missing conserved phenylalanine or tryptophan at the end of this CDR3 makes a read error likely. The DNA for the CDR3 is TGTGCCAGTAGCCCCAGCGGGAGCGAAGTCACCGGGGAGCTGTTTGTT. This encodes CASSPSGSEVTGELFV. The rearrangement joins TRBV12-3 or TRBV12-4 to TRBJ2-2; 8 bases align to TRBD2. The ends lost 9 bases at V and 4 bases at J; junction bases unmatched: 13. CDR3 size: 16 residues.

The chain employs TRBV6-1 and TRBJ2-4; D unresolved. CDR1 and CDR2 from the germline V gene are MNHNS and SASEGT. V lost 10 bases and J lost 5, with 15 bases in between. The CDR3 totals 13 residues. CDR3 DNA sequence: TGTGCCAACCTCGACCCCCCGGAAAACATTCAGTACTTC. Translating gives CANLDPPENIQYF.

This chain joins TRBV5-4 and TRBJ2-5; D might be TRBD1 (6 bases). Per germline, CDR1 SGHNT and CDR2 YYREEE (reference sequence). V gave up 10 bases and J gave up 2 bases, with 15 bases separating them. The CDR3 length is 13 residues. The CDR3 protein is CAGSLRGQETQYF. For the CDR3, the DNA is TGTGCCGGGAGCTTGAGGGGGCAAGAGACCCAGTACTTC.

About this clonotype: An end of the junction differs from the germline gene, which may be a read error. The chain recombines TRBV6-2 or TRBV6-3 with TRBJ2-3; no reliable D call. Germline CDR1 MNHEY, CDR2 SVGEGT. CDR3 length: 16 residues. This chain's CDR3 is CASSGSTVGCTETQYF. CDR3 in DNA: TGTGCCAGCAGTGGCTCCACAGTGGGTTGCACAGAAACGCAGTATTTT.

Points on this clonotype: This likely comes from a read error, as the CDR3 has no conserved phenylalanine or tryptophan at its end. The chain combines TRBV6-2 or TRBV6-3 with TRBJ1-5; no reliable D call. With 2 bases removed from V and 2 bases from J, the gap between germline ends came to 10 bases. The CDR3 extends over 15 amino acids. Germline CDR1 reads MNHEY; CDR2 reads SVGEGT. The CDR3 DNA reads as TGTGCCAGCAGTTACCGCTCAGTGGGCAATCAGCCCCAGCATCTT. It is translated as CASSYRSVGNQPQHL.

Comment on this clonotype: One base away lies a much larger clone, so this may be a sequencing read error. The CDR3 protein is CASSPGTPPYEQYF. In nucleotides, the CDR3 is TGCGCCAGCAGCCCTGGGACACCCCCCTACGAGCAGTACTTC. This chain connects TRBV5-1 to TRBJ2-7, with TRBD1 as a possible D gene (6 bases). Germline assignment: CDR1 SGHRS and CDR2 YFSETQ. The V gene lost 4 bases and the J gene lost 2 bases, with 13 bases spanning the gap. This CDR3 contains 14 residues.

Only one count was recorded for this clonotype. The rearrangement joins TRBV29-1 to TRBJ2-1, with 8 bases lining up with TRBD1. There are 15 residues in the CDR3. The V and J ends lost 8 bases and 7 bases, in that order; junction bases with no gene match: 16. CDR1 SQVTM and CDR2 ANQGSEA come from the germline V gene. DNA of the CDR3: TGCAGCACCGACAGGGGTATAGGGTTGAATAATGAGCAGTTCTTC. Encoded protein: CSTDRGIGLNNEQFF.

The chain links TRBV12-3 or TRBV12-4 to TRBJ2-1; 7 bases match TRBD2. CDR3 length: 13 amino acids. With 4 bases clipped from V and 7 bases from J, the junction kept 4 bases outside the gene matches. CDR3 in DNA: TGTGCCAGCAGTTCGGGAGGAGGGAATGAGCAGTTCTTC. Translating it yields CASSSGGGNEQFF.

This clonotype was recorded once. At one boundary the junction diverges from the germline segment, which might be a read error. The chain recombines TRBV6-1 with TRBJ1-2; D gene unclear. The germline gives CDR1 MNHNS, CDR2 SASEGT. This CDR3 contains 13 residues. The CDR3 loop reads CASSGKENYSYTF. CDR3 sequence (DNA): TGTGCCAGCAGTGGAAAGGAGAACTATAGCTACACCTTC.

Details on this clonotype: Relative to the germline gene, one junction end is altered; a read error may explain this. The chain couples TRBV5-6 to TRBJ2-5; maybe TRBD2 (5 bases). The CDR3 spans 14 residues. Germline values: CDR1 SGHDT, CDR2 YYEEEE. This CDR3 is CASNLNSGRETQYF. The DNA of the CDR3 is TGTGCCAGCAACCTGAACAGCGGTAGGGAGACCCAATACTTC.

This clonotype occurred many times. This chain joins TRBV4-1 and TRBJ1-1; D unresolved. Deletions cut 3 bases from V and 0 bases from J, with 5 bases between. This CDR3 is built from 13 residues. The V gene's germline CDR1 is MGHRA and CDR2 YSYEKL. The CDR3 sequence is CASSQTVNTEAFF. In DNA, the CDR3 is TGCGCCAGCAGCCAGACGGTGAACACTGAAGCTTTCTTT.

The V and J genes are TRBV11-2 and TRBJ2-3, with TRBD2 as a possible D gene (6 bases). The CDR3 runs 16 residues. Germline CDR1 and CDR2: SGHAT and FQNNGV. Trimming left V 0 bases short and J 11 bases short, with 21 bases between. The CDR3 sequence: CASSLEGLAWTYMQYF. The CDR3, as DNA: TGTGCCAGCAGCTTAGAGGGTCTAGCGTGGACATATATGCAGTATTTT. Full variable domain (remainder filled in from reference TRBV11-2 and TRBJ2-3): EAGVAQSPRYKIIEKRQSVAFWCNPISGHATLYWYQQILGQGPKLLIQFQNNGVVDDSQLPKDRFSAERLKGVDSTLKIQPAKLEDSAVYLCASSLEGLAWTYMQYFGPGTRLTVL.

The chain carries TRBV20-1 and TRBJ2-2; 8 positions agree with TRBD1. The V and J ends lost 3 bases and 2 bases, in that order; junction bases with no gene match: 2. Germline values: CDR1 DFQATT, CDR2 SNEGSKA (reference sequence). The CDR3 contains 14 residues. CDR3 sequence reads: CSASQGANTGELFF. In DNA, the CDR3 is TGCAGTGCTAGCCAGGGGGCCAACACCGGGGAGCTGTTTTTT.

This clonotype has just a few counts. The chain employs TRBV7-3 and TRBJ1-4; no clear D gene. Germline assignment: CDR1 SGHTA and CDR2 FQGTGA. This CDR3 has 13 amino acids. Trimming removed 0 bases at V and 12 bases at J, with 11 bases between. Here the CDR3 DNA reads TGTGCCAGCAGCTTAACCGAAAACGGAGAACTGTTTTTT. Translation: CASSLTENGELFF. Full variable domain (rest looked up from reference TRBV7-3 and TRBJ1-4): GAGVSQTPSNKVTEKGKYVELRCDPISGHTALYWYRQSLGQGPEFLIYFQGTGAADDSGLPNDRFFAVRPEGSVSTLKIQRTERGDSAVYLCASSLTENGELFFGSGTQLSVL.

This clonotype was detected a few times. An end of the junction differs from the germline gene, which may be a read error. J is TRBJ2-3 and V is TRBV29-1, with no clear D. This CDR3 spans 12 amino acids. Germline assignment: CDR1 SQVTM and CDR2 ANQGSEA. The CDR3 coding sequence is TGCAGCGTCACTATAGGTATAGATACGCGGTATTTT. It translates to CSVTIGIDTRYF.

A remark on this clonotype: A single base separates this from a much larger clone, so it may be a read error. This rearrangement joins TRBV7-9 to TRBJ1-2, with D perhaps TRBD1 (5 bases). The CDR3 is made up of 14 amino acids. CDR1 is SEHNR, CDR2 FQNEAQ, per germline (reference sequence). V dropped 5 bases and J dropped 4 bases, with 14 bases sitting between them. This CDR3 is CASSRGQGAYGYTF. Written as DNA, the CDR3 is TGTGCCAGCAGCCGTGGGCAGGGTGCCTATGGCTACACCTTC.

Comment on this clonotype: Germline and junction disagree at one end, which may indicate a read error. The chain couples TRBV13 to TRBJ2-7; TRBD2 aligns across 9 bases. This CDR3 is 18 amino acids long. Per germline, CDR1 PRHDT and CDR2 FYEKMQ (reference sequence). This chain's CDR3 is CASSAPALAGLSSYEQYF. Here the CDR3 DNA reads TGTGCCAGCAGTGCCCCGGCACTAGCGGGCCTTAGCTCCTACGAGCAGTACTTT.

The chain has TRBV18 and TRBJ2-1; D uncertain. Per germline, CDR1 KGHSH and CDR2 LQKENI. Trimming cost V 2 bases and J 6 bases, with 8 bases left between them. The CDR3 loop spans 13 amino acids. The DNA for the CDR3 is TGTGCCAGCTCACCAGGGTGGGGCAATGAGCAGTTCTTC. Its protein product is CASSPGWGNEQFF.

As concerns this clonotype: Given a much more abundant clone one base away, this may be a read error. V and J are TRBV7-9 and TRBJ1-1; D gene unclear. V was clipped by 2 bases and J by 4 bases, with 8 bases between them. CDR1 is SEHNR and CDR2 is FQNEAQ in the germline V gene (reference sequence). The CDR3 is 13 amino acids. The CDR3 DNA is TGTGCCAGCAGCTTAATATCTTCCACTGAAGCTTTCTTT. It codes for CASSLISSTEAFF.

The sample holds many counts of this clonotype. The rearrangement joins TRBV5-1 to TRBJ2-7; D is undetermined. CDR1 and CDR2 (germline): SGHRS, YFSETQ. CDR3 size: 11 residues. Trimming took off 3 bases at V and 3 bases at J, with 4 bases between the two ends. The CDR3 region is CASSSSYEQYF. The CDR3 DNA reads TGCGCCAGCAGCTCCAGCTACGAGCAGTACTTC.

This clonotype was seen ten or more times. J is TRBJ1-2 and V is TRBV7-8; 10 bases are shared with TRBD1. The germline gives CDR1 SGHVS, CDR2 FQNEAQ. The CDR3 spans 12 residues. Losses at the gene ends were 8 bases for V and 10 bases for J; bases not matched to a gene: 7. CDR3 sequence (DNA): TGTGCCAGCGGATCAGGACAGGGGGTCTACACCTTC. The encoded protein is CASGSGQGVYTF.

The chain combines TRBV7-2 with TRBJ2-2; TRBD2 agrees at 8 bases. CDR3 length: 17 amino acids. Germline-derived CDR1 and CDR2 are SGHTA and FQGNSA. J lost 3 bases, V lost 2 bases, and 8 bases had no gene match. The CDR3 nucleotides are TGTGCCAGCAGCTTACACGGAGGACTAGCTGACACCGGGGAGCTGTTTTTT. Protein sequence: CASSLHGGLADTGELFF.